The sequence of this T cell receptor beta chain was determined in a study of CD8+ T cells in alopecia areata. General study results and limits: Sharing of TCRs across patients appeared less clear than in mice, possibly for HLA-related reasons. Elevated clonality characterized lesional scalp relative to normal scalp, particularly in alopecia totalis/universalis.

Sorting of CD4+ and CD8+ T cells was performed on PBMCs. Worth noting for this clone: Its target is not known.

Extracted from the samples, RNA was reverse transcribed into cDNA to serve as the sequencing template. Produced via immunoSEQ multiplex PCR; TCRdb's table is partial and in-frame only. The sample contains more than 90,000 clones, roughly 68% of which appear only once. V lost 2 bases and J 4 bases, leaving 11 bases between the germline ends. This CDR3 region has 14 residues. Per germline, CDR1 MNHNS and CDR2 SASEGT. The chain uses TRBV6-1 and TRBJ1-2; D call uncertain. The source material was CD4+ T cells sorted from blood. This clonotype was obtained from a human donor in good health. CDR3 DNA: TGTGCCAGCAGTGAACTTCGACTCCCCTATGGCTACACCTTC. This encodes CASSELRLPYGYTF.